The 30 T cell receptor beta chains in this list originate from one sample, sequenced in a study of early T cells in non-severe SARS-CoV-2 infection. One entry per CDR3 protein, called by TCRdb with MiXCR from the 5' RACE reads. Of approximately 9,900 distinct CDR3 sequences in the sample, about 4.8% were seen once. Sequencing was carried out using whole blood. The receptors originated from an adult who was a healthcare worker with PCR-confirmed SARS-CoV-2 infection or an uninfected control (not recorded which).

This clonotype was detected many times. V gene TRBV14 combines with J gene TRBJ2-2; 7 bases are a match to TRBD1. CDR1 is SGHDN, CDR2 FVKESK, per germline. The CDR3 contains 16 residues. The trim removed 4 bases at V and 1 base at J, leaving 6 bases unmatched. The CDR3 nucleotides are TGTGCCAGCAGCCGCTACGGGACAGTGAACACCGGGGAGCTGTTTTTT. It encodes CASSRYGTVNTGELFF.

At least ten counts were recorded for this clonotype. The chain carries TRBV6-5 and TRBJ1-2; D may be TRBD1 (6 bases). V shed 7 bases and J shed 7 bases, with 16 bases lying between them. There are 13 residues in the CDR3. The germline gives CDR1 MNHEY, CDR2 SVGAGI. DNA for the CDR3: TGTGCCAGCACCACTACGGGGGGCGGTGGCTACACCTTC. This sequence encodes CASTTTGGGGYTF.

The sample holds many counts of this clonotype. Its ends do not fully match the called genes, so a read error is possible. This chain joins TRBV4-2 and TRBJ1-1, with 7 bases that match TRBD1. Germline assignment: CDR1 LGHNA and CDR2 YNFKEQ. The CDR3 is made up of 14 amino acids. CDR3 loop: CASSKDRVKAEAFF. DNA for the CDR3: TGTGCCAGCAGCAAAGACAGGGTAAAGGCTGAAGCTTTCTTT.

This clonotype is medium-sized by share. The chain links TRBV10-2 to TRBJ2-7; no definite D call. Germline V gene data show CDR1 as WSHSY and CDR2 as SAAADI. The CDR3 totals 16 residues. V dropped 2 bases and J dropped 2 bases, with 16 bases sitting between them. CDR3 coding DNA: TGCGCCAGCAGTGAGATCCCGAAACCTACCCCCTACGAGCAGTACGTC. Encoded protein: CASSEIPKPTPYEQYV.

This clonotype ranks as medium-sized (0.01 to 0.1%). The chain links TRBV7-2 to TRBJ2-1; 10 bases match TRBD2. The CDR3 is made up of 13 amino acids. V gave up 6 bases and J gave up 10 bases; unmatched junction bases: 6. From germline, CDR1 is SGHTA and CDR2 FQGNSA. The CDR3 loop reads CASRGPGLAEQFF. The CDR3 DNA follows: TGTGCCAGCAGAGGTCCGGGACTAGCGGAGCAGTTCTTC.

This clonotype was observed a handful of times. This chain uses TRBV28 with TRBJ1-1; D unclear. This CDR3 contains 13 residues. Germline V gene lookup returns CDR1 MDHEN and CDR2 SYDVKM. V lost 6 bases and J lost 0, with 8 bases in between. As DNA, the CDR3 is TGTGCCAGCAGCGGACGGATGAACACTGAAGCTTTCTTT. It codes for CASSGRMNTEAFF.

This clonotype is medium-sized (0.01 to 0.1%) in the sample. The rearrangement links TRBV5-1 to TRBJ1-5; 8 bases align to TRBD1. Germline assignment: CDR1 SGHRS and CDR2 YFSETQ. The CDR3 is 17 residues long. V was pared by 4 bases and J by 0 bases, with 9 bases of the junction left unmatched. This chain's CDR3 is CASSLGQGDYSNQPQHF. DNA for the CDR3: TGCGCCAGCAGCCTTGGACAGGGCGATTATAGCAATCAGCCCCAGCATTTT. Filled out from reference TRBV5-1 and TRBJ1-5, the complete variable domain reads KAGVTQTPRYLIKTRGQQVTLSCSPISGHRSVSWYQQTPGQGLQFLFEYFSETQRNKGNFPGRFSGRQFSNSRSEMNVSTLELGDSALYLCASSLGQGDYSNQPQHFGDGTRLSIL.

This clonotype showed up many times. The V gene is TRBV20-1, the J gene TRBJ2-1, with D unclear. CDR1 is DFQATT and CDR2 is SNEGSKA in the germline V gene (reference sequence). The CDR3 contains 14 residues. Between the trimmed V and J ends, which lost 2 bases and 7 bases, there was a span of 15 bases. The CDR3 nucleotides are TGCAGTGCTAGACAAGTGGGGATATGGAATGAGCAGTTCTTC. Translating it yields CSARQVGIWNEQFF.

In its sample, this clonotype was seen many times. This rearrangement joins TRBV6-6 to TRBJ2-7, with 11 bases matching TRBD1. Germline assignment: CDR1 MNHNY and CDR2 SVGAGI (reference sequence). With V trimmed by 2 bases and J by 7 bases, 7 bases remained unmatched. This CDR3 has 15 amino acids. CDR3 residues: CASSYPPGQGGEQYF. Here the CDR3 DNA reads TGTGCCAGCAGTTACCCCCCGGGACAGGGGGGAGAGCAGTACTTC.

In its sample, this clonotype was seen many times. The chain joins TRBV6-6 to TRBJ2-5; D is perhaps TRBD1 or TRBD2 (6 bases each). Germline V CDR1 and CDR2: MNHNY, SVGAGI (reference sequence). CDR3 length equals 13 residues. V was pared by 8 bases and J by 2 bases, with 12 bases between. The CDR3 sequence: CASAGHVQETQYF. The CDR3 DNA follows: TGTGCCAGCGCGGGACACGTACAAGAGACCCAGTACTTC.

There are many counts of this clonotype. The chain has TRBV6-2 or TRBV6-3 and TRBJ1-2; unclear D gene. The CDR3 runs to 11 residues. Germline V gene data show CDR1 as MNHEY and CDR2 as SVGEGT. Trimming stripped 10 bases from V and 7 bases from J, with 13 bases between. The CDR3 sequence: CATQRLTGYTF. CDR3 coding DNA: TGTGCCACCCAACGATTAACTGGCTACACCTTC.

Sample share makes this clonotype medium-sized. The rearrangement joins TRBV18 to TRBJ2-7, with 8 bases matching TRBD2. Per germline, CDR1 KGHSH and CDR2 LQKENI. The CDR3 length is 15 residues. The V gene end was trimmed by 1 base and the J gene end by 4 bases; junction bases not matched to a gene: 6. CDR3 sequence (DNA): TGTGCCAGCTCACCACTGGTTAGCGGGACTTACGAGCAGTACTTC. Its translation: CASSPLVSGTYEQYF. The whole variable domain, filled in from reference TRBV18 and TRBJ2-7, reads NAGVMQNPRHLVRRRGQEARLRCSPMKGHSHVYWYRQLPEEGLKFMVYLQKENIIDESGMPKERFSAEFPKEGPSILRIQQVVRGDSAAYFCASSPLVSGTYEQYFGPGTRLTVT.

This clonotype is termed medium-sized. The rearrangement joins TRBV21-1 to TRBJ1-2. TRBV21-1 is a known pseudogene. CDR3 length: 9 residues. Here the CDR3 reads CASKHGYTF. DNA of the CDR3: TGTGCCAGCAAACATGGCTACACCTTC.

By share, this clonotype ranks as medium-sized. This chain links TRBV13 with TRBJ2-7; D is undetermined. Trimming took off 2 bases at V and 5 bases at J, with 10 bases between the two ends. The germline gives CDR1 PRHDT, CDR2 FYEKMQ (reference sequence). There are 13 residues in the CDR3. The CDR3 reads CASSLIGFDEQYV. CDR3 nucleotide sequence: TGTGCCAGCAGCTTAATAGGGTTCGACGAGCAGTACGTC.

In its sample, this clonotype is medium-sized. This sequence joins TRBV27 and TRBJ2-1; 14 bases map to TRBD2. Germline CDR1 is MNHEY and CDR2 is SMNVEV (reference sequence). The CDR3 consists of 19 residues. V trimming: 5 bases; J trimming: 2 bases; junction bases outside the gene matches: 11. The CDR3 DNA sequence: TGTGCCAGCAGTCCCTCAGGGACTAGCGGGGGAGCCACCTACAATGAGCAGTTCTTC. It codes for CASSPSGTSGGATYNEQFF.

Sample share makes this clonotype medium-sized. The chain uses TRBV6-5 and TRBJ2-7, with D maybe TRBD2 (5 bases). Trimming cost V 2 bases and J 4 bases, with 12 bases left between them. Germline V CDR1 and CDR2: MNHEY, SVGAGI. The CDR3 contains 14 residues. CDR3 residues: CASSYGPGKYEQYF. DNA for the CDR3: TGTGCCAGCAGTTACGGGCCGGGGAAGTACGAGCAGTACTTC.

This clonotype was seen a handful of times. It may be a read error: a sequence one base away is much more abundant. The chain joins TRBV11-2 to TRBJ2-3; 15 bases match TRBD2. The ends lost 4 bases at V and 3 bases at J; junction bases unmatched: 8. Germline V gene lookup returns CDR1 SGHAT and CDR2 FQNNGV. CDR3 size: 18 residues. The DNA for the CDR3 is TGTGCCAGCAGCTCAGATGGACTAGCGGGAGGGCCGACAGATACGCAGTATTTT. Amino acids: CASSSDGLAGGPTDTQYF.

Sample share makes this clonotype medium-sized. This sequence joins TRBV20-1 and TRBJ2-4, with 10 bases fitting TRBD2. Germline assignment: CDR1 DFQATT and CDR2 SNEGSKA (reference sequence). This CDR3 region has 17 residues. V shed 3 bases and J 1 base; nucleotides not matched to a gene: 9. As DNA, the CDR3 is TGCAGTGCTAGCAGCGGGAGGGCCGGGGAGGCCAAAAACATTCAGTACTTC. This encodes CSASSGRAGEAKNIQYF.

The sample holds many counts of this clonotype. The V call is TRBV6-5, the J call TRBJ2-3; 12 nucleotides match TRBD2. V gave up 8 bases and J gave up 0 bases; unmatched junction bases: 3. The germline V gene has CDR1 MNHEY and CDR2 SVGAGI. The CDR3 extends over 15 amino acids. As DNA, the CDR3 is TGTGCCAGCCGGGGGACTAGCGGGAGCACAGATACGCAGTATTTT. It translates to CASRGTSGSTDTQYF.

This clonotype was found a few times. This rearrangement joins TRBV11-3 to TRBJ2-6; no clear D gene. Trimming removed 4 bases from V and 2 bases from J, with 3 bases in between. Germline V gene data show CDR1 as SGHNT and CDR2 as YENEEA. The CDR3 totals 13 residues. In DNA, the CDR3 is TGTGCCAGCAGCTCGGCTGGGGCCAACGTCCTGACTTTC. Translated: CASSSAGANVLTF. The full variable domain, rest sourced from reference TRBV11-3 and TRBJ2-6, is EAGVVQSPRYKIIEKKQPVAFWCNPISGHNTLYWYLQNLGQGPELLIRYENEEAVDDSQLPKDRFSAERLKGVDSTLKIQPAELGDSAVYLCASSSAGANVLTFGAGSRLTVL.

This clonotype was detected many times. The DNA of the CDR3 is TGTGCCAGCAGCACATCTGCACAGGGGATGGGAGAGACCCAGTACTTC. Amino acid sequence: CASSTSAQGMGETQYF. This chain links TRBV7-2 with TRBJ2-5; TRBD1 aligns across 7 bases. There are 16 residues in the CDR3. The V gene's germline CDR1 is SGHTA and CDR2 FQGNSA. V lost 5 bases, J lost 4 bases, and 13 bases stayed unmatched.

This clonotype was seen many times. The chain uses TRBV7-9 and TRBJ1-1; D unresolved. Between the trimmed V and J ends, which lost 8 bases and 6 bases, there was a span of 13 bases. The CDR3 loop spans 12 amino acids. Germline V gives CDR1 SEHNR, CDR2 FQNEAQ (reference sequence). The CDR3 reads CASLGEAAEAFF. CDR3 bases: TGTGCCAGCCTCGGGGAAGCGGCTGAAGCTTTCTTT.

This clonotype was counted many times. The chain has TRBV15 and TRBJ2-1; TRBD1 or TRBD2 may be the D gene (5 bases each). V lost 5 bases, J lost 6 bases, and 14 bases lay in between. The CDR3 spans 14 residues. The germline V gene has CDR1 LNHNV and CDR2 YYDKDF (reference sequence). This CDR3 reads CATSPVWGSNEQFF. CDR3 sequence (DNA): TGTGCCACCAGCCCGGTTTGGGGGAGCAATGAGCAGTTCTTC.

Only a few counts were recorded for this clonotype. The chain joins TRBV7-8 to TRBJ2-3, with D tentatively TRBD2 (5 bases). The germline V gene has CDR1 SGHVS and CDR2 FQNEAQ. V lost 5 bases and J 4 bases, leaving 22 bases between the germline ends. This CDR3 region has 17 residues. In DNA, the CDR3 is TGTGCCAGCAGCCCTACGGCCCAGCTCGGGAACGCAGATACGCAGTATTTT. Translating gives CASSPTAQLGNADTQYF.

This clonotype has ten or more counts. This chain links TRBV24-1 with TRBJ2-1, with TRBD2 identical over 11 bases. Unmatched junction bases numbered 6, after V lost 1 base and J lost 5 bases. CDR1 is KGHDR and CDR2 is SFDVKD in the germline V gene. This CDR3 spans 17 amino acids. This chain's CDR3 is CATSDFPSSGRHNEQFF. DNA of the CDR3: TGTGCCACCAGTGATTTCCCTTCTAGCGGGAGGCACAATGAGCAGTTCTTC.

CDR3 nucleotides: TGCGCCAGCAGCTTCTCCCCAGTCGGGACTAGCGGGAGCTACCAATACAATGAGCAGTTCTTC. It is translated as CASSFSPVGTSGSYQYNEQFF. This chain connects TRBV5-1 to TRBJ2-1, with TRBD2 matching over 14 bases. Germline CDR1 reads SGHRS; CDR2 reads YFSETQ. The V and J ends lost 2 bases and 4 bases, in that order; junction bases with no gene match: 17. The length of the CDR3 is 21 residues.

This clonotype was seen ten or more times. The chain links TRBV4-1 to TRBJ2-7; weak D call: TRBD1 (6 bases). Germline CDR1 reads MGHRA; CDR2 reads YSYEKL. The V end lost 2 bases, the J end lost 0 bases, and 14 bases lay between the germline ends. This CDR3 spans 16 amino acids. This chain's CDR3 is CASSQSDRTSSYEQYF. Written as DNA, the CDR3 is TGCGCCAGCAGCCAATCAGACAGGACCAGCTCCTACGAGCAGTACTTC.

This clonotype came up many times. The rearrangement links TRBV6-5 to TRBJ2-2; the D gene could be TRBD1 or TRBD2 (5 bases each). Germline CDR1 MNHEY, CDR2 SVGAGI. This CDR3 region has 16 residues. V was pared by 4 bases and J by 0 bases, with 12 bases between. For the CDR3, the DNA is TGTGCCAGCAGTTCTGGGACCGTCGCGAACACCGGGGAGCTGTTTTTT. Its protein product is CASSSGTVANTGELFF.

This clonotype was counted many times. The V and J genes are TRBV4-2 and TRBJ2-5; 9 bases map to TRBD2. The CDR3 runs 14 residues. The V and J ends lost 4 bases and 5 bases, in that order; junction bases with no gene match: 5. The germline V gene encodes CDR1 LGHNA and CDR2 YNFKEQ. CDR3 residues: CASSLSGRIETQYF. CDR3 in DNA: TGTGCCAGCAGCCTTAGCGGGAGAATCGAGACCCAGTACTTC.

There are many counts of this clonotype. The chain carries TRBV5-1 and TRBJ2-6; D call uncertain. This CDR3 is 14 amino acids long. Trimming took off 0 bases at V and 2 bases at J, with 3 bases between the two ends. Germline CDR1 is SGHRS and CDR2 is YFSETQ. CDR3 nucleotides: TGCGCCAGCAGCTTGGTAGCTGGGGCCAACGTCCTGACTTTC. Its protein product is CASSLVAGANVLTF.